This paragraph reports one TCR beta chain. What it binds is unknown. These data are taken from a study of siplizumab effects on memory and regulatory T cells. Findings and caveats of the study: Among mappable alloreactive CD4+ clones, the Treg-derived fraction averaged 68.8% with siplizumab versus around 26% in controls. The suppressive capacity of proliferating Tregs from siplizumab cultures remained unconfirmed. A minor share of alloreactive clones matched unstimulated subsets. Memory T cells appeared less diverse than naive cells, which seemed to contribute substantially to alloresponse.

Some clones are missing from TCRdb's copy, which holds only in-frame ones; the method was immunoSEQ multiplex PCR. The table has 94,000 or so clones, roughly 96% seen once. V shed 3 bases and J 4 bases; nucleotides not matched to a gene: 5. This CDR3 region has 15 residues. In germline, CDR1 is KGHSH, CDR2 LQKENI. The receptor's source is a human donor in good health. The sample was naive CD4+ T cells sorted from blood. The rearrangement uses TRBV18 and TRBJ1-3, with 8 bases aligning to TRBD1. The CDR3 sequence is CASSPQGAAGNTIYF. The CDR3 bases are TGTGCCAGCTCACCCCAGGGGGCAGCAGGAAACACCATATATTTT.